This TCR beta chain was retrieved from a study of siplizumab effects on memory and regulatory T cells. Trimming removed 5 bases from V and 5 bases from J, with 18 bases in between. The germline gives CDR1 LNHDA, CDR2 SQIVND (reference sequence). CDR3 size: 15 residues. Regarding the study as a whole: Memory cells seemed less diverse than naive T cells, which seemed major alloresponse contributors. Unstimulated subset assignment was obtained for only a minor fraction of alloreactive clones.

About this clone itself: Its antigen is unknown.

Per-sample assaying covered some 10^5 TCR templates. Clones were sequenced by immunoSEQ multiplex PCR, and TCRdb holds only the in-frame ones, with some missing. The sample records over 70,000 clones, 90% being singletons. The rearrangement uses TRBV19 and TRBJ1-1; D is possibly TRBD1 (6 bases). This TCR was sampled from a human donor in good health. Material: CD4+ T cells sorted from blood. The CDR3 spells CASSPPPGANTEAFF. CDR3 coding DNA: TGTGCCAGTAGTCCCCCCCCGGGGGCGAATACTGAAGCTTTCTTT.